This TCR beta chain was sequenced in a study of cytomegalovirus exposure and HLA in healthy donors. On the study more broadly: When 398 donors were genotyped, over 80% of them were found to fall in the Caucasian-associated ancestry cluster. General study points: The authors judged a highly shared variant cluster likely a sequencing artifact. It has been reported that TCR beta sequences accurately predicted the HLA-A and HLA-B alleles of most subjects.

The trim removed 2 bases at V and 7 bases at J, leaving 1 base unmatched. Germline-derived CDR1 and CDR2 are MRHNA and SNTAGT. The CDR3 contains 13 residues. PCR was performed using 60 Vbeta and 13 Jbeta primers. Profiling relied on immunoSEQ multiplex PCR, and the TCRdb table lists in-frame clones only, not all of them. The sample lists about 150,000 clones, approximately 77% occurring once. For this clone: What it recognizes is unknown.

The material sequenced was PBMCs. The chain couples TRBV6-4 to TRBJ2-1, with 8 bases identical to TRBD2. The TCR originated in a young man in good health and CMV-seronegative. Written as DNA, the CDR3 is TGTGCCAGCAGTGACGGGACTAGTAATGAGCAGTTCTTC. Protein: CASSDGTSNEQFF.